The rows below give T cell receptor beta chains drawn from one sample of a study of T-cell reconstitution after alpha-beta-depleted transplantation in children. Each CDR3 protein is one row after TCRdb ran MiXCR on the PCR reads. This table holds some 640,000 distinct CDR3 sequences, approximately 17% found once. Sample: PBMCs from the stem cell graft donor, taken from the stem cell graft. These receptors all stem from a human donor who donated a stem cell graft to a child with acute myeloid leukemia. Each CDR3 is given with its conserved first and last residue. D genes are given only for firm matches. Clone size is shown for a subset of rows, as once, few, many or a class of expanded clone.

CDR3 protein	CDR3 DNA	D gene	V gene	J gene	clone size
CASSLDRLSSYEQYF	TGCGCCAGCAGCCTGGACCGCCTCTCATCCTACGAGCAGTACTTC	.	TRBV4-3	TRBJ2-7	few
CSVVIVGGYTF	TGCAGCGTTGTAATCGTAGGTGGCTACACCTTC	.	TRBV29-1	TRBJ1-2	.
CASSPYPATVGEQYF	TGTGCCAGCTCACCCTATCCCGCTACAGTGGGCGAGCAGTACTTC	.	TRBV18	TRBJ2-7	.
CSATGRGGNTGELFF	TGCAGTGCTACCGGAAGGGGGGGGAACACCGGGGAGCTGTTTTTT	.	TRBV20-1	TRBJ2-2	many
CATSRGTGAIMNTEAFF	TGTGCCACCAGCAGAGGGACCGGAGCTATAATGAACACTGAAGCTTTCTTT	.	TRBV15	TRBJ1-1	.
CSGWGPDEKLFF	TGCAGTGGTTGGGGACCTGATGAAAAACTGTTTTTT	.	TRBV20-1	TRBJ1-4	many
CASSLMGTGNTEAFF	TGTGCCAGCAGCTTAATGGGGACAGGGAACACTGAAGCTTTCTTT	TRBD1	TRBV7-9	TRBJ1-1	.
CASTSRPGDWEAFF	TGCGCCAGCACCTCGAGGCCGGGGGATTGGGAAGCTTTCTTT	.	TRBV4-1	TRBJ1-1	few
CASSLGDTNQPQHF	TGTGCCAGCAGCTTAGGGGACACTAATCAGCCCCAGCATTTT	.	TRBV7-6	TRBJ1-5	many
CASSAARTGEGNTIYF	TGTGCCAGCAGCGCAGCGAGGACAGGAGAAGGAAACACCATATATTTT	TRBD1	TRBV7-9	TRBJ1-3	few
CASSLSTNEKLFF	TGTGCCAGCAGCTTATCAACTAATGAAAAACTGTTTTTT	.	TRBV13	TRBJ1-4	.
CAIGRGGNEQFF	TGTGCCATCGGGAGGGGGGGGAATGAGCAGTTCTTC	.	TRBV10-3	TRBJ2-1	few
CASSLDRTYTF	TGTGCCAGCAGCCTAGACCGGACCTACACCTTC	.	TRBV5-5	TRBJ1-2	.
CASRPGGNTEAFF	TGTGCCAGCAGGCCTGGGGGGAACACTGAAGCTTTCTTT	.	TRBV6-6	TRBJ1-1	few
CASSPLGREGYTF	TGTGCCAGCAGCCCCCTAGGAAGAGAAGGCTACACCTTC	.	TRBV7-8	TRBJ1-2	few
CASTEISVGEQFF	TGTGCCAGCACCGAGATTAGCGTAGGTGAGCAGTTCTTC	.	TRBV6-2/TRBV6-3	TRBJ2-1	.
CASSQGLGDQPQHF	TGCGCCAGCAGCCAAGGGCTGGGGGATCAGCCCCAGCATTTT	.	TRBV4-1	TRBJ1-5	.
CASSLPPLGRTYNEQFF	TGTGCCAGCAGTTTACCGCCCCTCGGGCGGACCTACAATGAGCAGTTCTTC	.	TRBV27	TRBJ2-1	many
CASSIGNRNNQPQHF	TGTGCCAGTAGTATCGGAAACAGGAACAATCAGCCCCAGCATTTT	.	TRBV19	TRBJ1-5	.
CASSSGGPSGGYTF	TGCGCCAGCAGCTCCGGCGGGCCTAGCGGTGGCTACACCTTC	.	TRBV5-1	TRBJ1-2	few